The next 17 T cell receptor beta chains were all read from a single sample in a study of Ad26.COV2.S vaccination and SARS-CoV-2 variants (dated by TCRdb to about 2021). Preparation of the library involved the immunoSEQ multiplex PCR assay. Sourced from immuneACCESS, this table was stored by TCRdb with only in-frame sequences that have V and J called. A share of the clones is absent; for the studies checked, an unresolved V gene accounts for under half, and the remainder has no known explanation. The sample yields 450,000 to 550,000 clones; roughly nine tenths were counted once. The ten largest make up about 1.5% of the sample. Read against the paper, the sample's treatment or condition label means: approximately 18 received Ad26.COV2.S at low or high dose, single or two shots; 5 received placebo; per-sample allocation not given. Repertoires of vaccine and placebo recipients were sequenced from samples taken on day 63 after the first injection.

The starting material was peripheral blood, obtained in a trial of Ad26.COV2.S vaccine versus placebo. The receptors originated from a person between 18 and 65 years old who received the Ad26.COV2.S COVID-19 vaccine or a placebo.

This chain connects TRBV14 to TRBJ2-1, with D perhaps TRBD1 (5 bases). The CDR3 is 16 residues long. CDR1 and CDR2 (germline): SGHDN, FVKESK. Between the trimmed V and J ends, which lost 1 base and 2 bases, there was a span of 12 bases. The CDR3: CASSQAGIPTYNEQFF. CDR3 nucleotides: TGTGCCAGCAGCCAAGCAGGGATCCCAACCTACAATGAGCAGTTCTTC.

The chain has TRBV5-1 and TRBJ2-7; 9 positions match TRBD2. The CDR3 spans 17 residues. From germline, CDR1 is SGHRS and CDR2 YFSETQ. V lost 0 bases to trimming and J lost 2 bases; unmatched junction nucleotides: 9. In nucleotides, the CDR3 is TGCGCCAGCAGCTTGGGGGTCTGGCGGGAGGGGACCTACGAGCAGTACTTC. It yields the protein CASSLGVWREGTYEQYF.

The chain is built from TRBV11-2 and TRBJ1-1; TRBD1 is a possible D gene (6 bases). Germline V lookup: CDR1 SGHAT, CDR2 FQNNGV. Trimming shortened V by 8 bases and J by 1 base, and 14 bases separated the two germline ends. The CDR3 covers 14 residues. The CDR3 DNA follows: TGTGCCAGCCTACGGGACACCTCGAACACTGAAGCTTTCTTT. This sequence encodes CASLRDTSNTEAFF.

The J gene is TRBJ2-1, the V gene TRBV2, with 9 nucleotides matching TRBD1. Germline CDR1 SNHLY, CDR2 FYNNEI. V gave up 6 bases and J gave up 5 bases; unmatched junction bases: 5. This CDR3 has 14 residues. The CDR3 coding sequence is TGTGCCAGCAGGGACAGGGGCCATAACAATGAGCAGTTCTTC. Its protein is CASRDRGHNNEQFF.

The chain combines TRBV28 with TRBJ2-1; D is possibly TRBD1 (6 bases). V lost 4 bases and J 8 bases, leaving 15 bases between the germline ends. The CDR3 is 14 residues long. Germline-derived CDR1 and CDR2 are MDHEN and SYDVKM. Here the CDR3 reads CASSSRDKRDEQFF. The CDR3 DNA is TGTGCCAGCAGTTCCCGGGACAAACGGGATGAGCAGTTCTTC.

The rearrangement links TRBV19 to TRBJ1-1; D not certain. Germline-derived CDR1 and CDR2 are LNHDA and SQIVND (reference sequence). V lost 3 bases and J 0 bases, leaving 8 bases between the germline ends. This CDR3 is built from 14 residues. In nucleotides, the CDR3 is TGTGCCAGTAGTATCGGGAGGGTGAACACTGAAGCTTTCTTT. Its protein product is CASSIGRVNTEAFF. Complete variable domain (other parts from reference TRBV19 and TRBJ1-1): DGGITQSPKYLFRKEGQNVTLSCEQNLNHDAMYWYRQDPGQGLRLIYYSQIVNDFQKGDIAEGYSVSREKKESFPLTVTSAQKNPTAFYLCASSIGRVNTEAFFGQGTRLTVV.

The chain is built from TRBV7-9 and TRBJ2-3; TRBD1 agrees at 7 bases. This CDR3 contains 14 residues. From germline, CDR1 is SEHNR and CDR2 FQNEAQ (reference sequence). V gave up 5 bases and J gave up 12 bases; unmatched junction bases: 14. The CDR3, as DNA: TGTGCCAGCAGCGTTGCGGTTGGACAGGCCTCACAGTATTTT. Protein: CASSVAVGQASQYF. The full variable domain, with the rest looked up from reference TRBV7-9 and TRBJ2-3, is DTGVSQNPRHKITKRGQNVTFRCDPISEHNRLYWYRQTLGQGPEFLTYFQNEAQLEKSRLLSDRFSAERPKGSFSTLEIQRTEQGDSAMYLCASSVAVGQASQYFGPGTRLTVL.

This chain links TRBV10-1 with TRBJ1-1; TRBD1 matches at 7 bases. J was trimmed by 5 bases and V by 2 bases; bases with no gene match: 5. CDR3 length: 14 amino acids. Germline V gene lookup returns CDR1 WNHNN and CDR2 SYGVQD (reference sequence). CDR3 in DNA: TGCGCCAGCAGTGAGACAGGGGTTGGGACTGAAGCTTTCTTT. It codes for CASSETGVGTEAFF.

The V gene is TRBV19, the J gene TRBJ2-7; 9 positions agree with TRBD1. The germline V gene encodes CDR1 LNHDA and CDR2 SQIVND (reference sequence). The CDR3 runs 16 residues. The V gene end was trimmed by 5 bases and the J gene end by 3 bases; junction bases not matched to a gene: 11. The CDR3 coding sequence is TGTGCCAGTAGTGACCACAGGGGGCGCGAAGTCTACGAGCAGTACTTC. Amino acid sequence: CASSDHRGREVYEQYF.

The genes are TRBV28 and TRBJ2-1; 7 positions match TRBD2. Germline assignment: CDR1 MDHEN and CDR2 SYDVKM. This CDR3 contains 14 residues. V dropped 5 bases and J dropped 5; count of bases not matched to a gene: 6. In DNA, the CDR3 is TGTGCCAGCAGTAACCCGGGAGGAAACAATGAGCAGTTCTTC. It yields the protein CASSNPGGNNEQFF.

The chain uses TRBV30 and TRBJ1-4; 8 positions match TRBD1. Trimming at V came to 3 bases and at J to 7 bases, leaving 19 bases not matched to a gene. The CDR3 runs to 18 residues. CDR1 GTSNPN and CDR2 SVGIG come from the germline V gene (reference sequence). The CDR3 nucleotides are TGTGCCTGGAGATCCGACAGGGGAGGCGTCTCCCGAACTGAAAAACTGTTTTTT. Protein sequence: CAWRSDRGGVSRTEKLFF.

In nucleotides, the CDR3 is TGTGCCACCAGCAGAGGGCAGGGAGAGGGGGTCCCTGAAGCTTTCTTT. It yields the protein CATSRGQGEGVPEAFF. This chain connects TRBV15 to TRBJ1-1; tentative D call: TRBD1 (6 bases). Germline V gene data show CDR1 as LNHNV and CDR2 as YYDKDF (reference sequence). Trimming shortened V by 1 base and J by 6 bases, and 18 bases separated the two germline ends. The CDR3 sequence is 16 residues long.

The genes are TRBV19 and TRBJ1-1; possibly TRBD1 for D (5 bases). V lost 5 bases and J 4 bases, leaving 14 bases between the germline ends. The CDR3 contains 14 residues. The germline V gene has CDR1 LNHDA and CDR2 SQIVND (reference sequence). The CDR3 sequence: CASSRRGRGTEAFF. The CDR3 DNA follows: TGTGCCAGTAGTCGGAGGGGTCGGGGCACTGAAGCTTTCTTT.

Here the CDR3 reads CASSKGRGARFYGYTF. The CDR3 DNA is TGTGCCAGCAGCAAAGGACGGGGGGCGCGGTTCTACGGCTACACCTTC. The V gene is TRBV21-1, the J gene TRBJ1-2. TRBV21-1 is an annotated pseudogene. The CDR3 is 16 residues long.

The V gene is TRBV11-2, the J gene TRBJ2-5, with 7 bases matching TRBD1. After removal of 1 base from V and 1 base from J, the junction contained 6 bases not matched to a gene. The CDR3 is made up of 16 amino acids. The germline gives CDR1 SGHAT, CDR2 FQNNGV. The CDR3 sequence: CASSLGRDSGQETQYF. The CDR3 bases are TGTGCCAGCAGCTTAGGACGGGACAGTGGCCAAGAGACCCAGTACTTC.

V usage is TRBV7-8 and J usage is TRBJ2-3, with TRBD2 matching over 7 bases. The junction had 8 bases not matched to a gene; V was cut back by 2 bases and J by 0 bases. Germline V gives CDR1 SGHVS, CDR2 FQNEAQ. This CDR3 has 17 amino acids. The CDR3 DNA follows: TGTGCCAGCAGCTTATTGAGAGCGGGGAGGAGCACAGATACGCAGTATTTT. This encodes CASSLLRAGRSTDTQYF.

The gene calls are TRBV30 and TRBJ2-3; 8 nucleotides align to TRBD2. The CDR3 loop spans 16 amino acids. J gave up 5 bases and V 2 bases, and 12 bases lay outside the gene matches. Germline V gene data show CDR1 as GTSNPN and CDR2 as SVGIG (reference sequence). The CDR3 region is CAWSPRYSGSGDTQYF. In nucleotides, the CDR3 is TGTGCCTGGAGTCCTCGGTACAGCGGGAGCGGAGATACGCAGTATTTT.